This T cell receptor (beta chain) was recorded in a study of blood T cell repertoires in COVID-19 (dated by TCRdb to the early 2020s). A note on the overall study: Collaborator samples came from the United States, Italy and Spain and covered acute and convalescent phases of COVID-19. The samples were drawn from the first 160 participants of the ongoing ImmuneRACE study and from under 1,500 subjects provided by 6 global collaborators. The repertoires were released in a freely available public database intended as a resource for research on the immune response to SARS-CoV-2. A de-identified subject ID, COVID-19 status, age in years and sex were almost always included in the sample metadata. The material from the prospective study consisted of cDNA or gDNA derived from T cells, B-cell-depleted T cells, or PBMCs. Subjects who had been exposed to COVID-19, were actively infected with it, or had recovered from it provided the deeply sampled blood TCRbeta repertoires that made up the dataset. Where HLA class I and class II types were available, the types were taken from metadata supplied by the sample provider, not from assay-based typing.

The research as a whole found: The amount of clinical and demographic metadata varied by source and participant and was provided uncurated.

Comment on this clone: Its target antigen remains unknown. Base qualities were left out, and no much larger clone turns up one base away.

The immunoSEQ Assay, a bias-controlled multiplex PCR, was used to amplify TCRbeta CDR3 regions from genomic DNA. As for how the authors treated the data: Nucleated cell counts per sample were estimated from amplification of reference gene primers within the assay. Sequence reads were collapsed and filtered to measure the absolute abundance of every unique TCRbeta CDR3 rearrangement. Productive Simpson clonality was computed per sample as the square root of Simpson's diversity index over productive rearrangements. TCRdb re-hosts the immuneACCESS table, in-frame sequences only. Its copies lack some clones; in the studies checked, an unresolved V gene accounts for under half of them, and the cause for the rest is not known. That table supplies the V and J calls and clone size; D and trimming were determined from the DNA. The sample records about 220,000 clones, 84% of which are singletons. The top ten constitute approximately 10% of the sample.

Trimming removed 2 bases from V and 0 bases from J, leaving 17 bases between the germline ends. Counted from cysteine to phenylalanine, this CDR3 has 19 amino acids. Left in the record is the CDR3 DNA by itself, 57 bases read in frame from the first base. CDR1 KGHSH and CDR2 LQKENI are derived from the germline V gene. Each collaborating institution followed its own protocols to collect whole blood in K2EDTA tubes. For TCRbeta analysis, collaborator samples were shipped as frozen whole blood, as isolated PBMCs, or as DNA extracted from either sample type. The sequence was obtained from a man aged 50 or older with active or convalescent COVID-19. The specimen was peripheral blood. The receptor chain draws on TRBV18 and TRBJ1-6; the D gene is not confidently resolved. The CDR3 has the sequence CASSPIAGTWSSYNSPLHF. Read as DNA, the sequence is TGTGCCAGCTCACCAATTGCCGGAACCTGGAGCTCCTATAATTCACCCCTCCACTTT.